The present entry profiles one TCR beta chain with its context. As yet, its antigen is unknown. Though probably carrying unrecorded immune exposures, donors were nominally healthy at sampling. These data belong to a study of cytomegalovirus exposure and HLA in healthy donors. This CDR3 is built from 16 residues. Germline V gene lookup returns CDR1 SGDLS and CDR2 YYNGEE. V trimming: 4 bases; J trimming: 0 bases; junction bases outside the gene matches: 4. Study-wide points: The likely explanation for a cluster of highly shared sequence variants was sequencing artifact. Analyses of presence and absence presupposed an approximately uniform sequencing depth across donors.

Amplification used 60 Vbeta primers and 13 Jbeta primers. The assay was immunoSEQ multiplex PCR, and TCRdb's table has in-frame clones only and misses some. The data contain 100,000 or so clones, 78% of them singletons. The receptor was isolated from a male donor in good health and CMV-seronegative. The chain has TRBV9 and TRBJ2-1, with 10 bases fitting TRBD1. Sequences were obtained from PBMCs. Here the CDR3 DNA reads TGTGCCAGCAGCCCACGGACAGGGGGCTCCTACAATGAGCAGTTCTTC. It specifies CASSPRTGGSYNEQFF.